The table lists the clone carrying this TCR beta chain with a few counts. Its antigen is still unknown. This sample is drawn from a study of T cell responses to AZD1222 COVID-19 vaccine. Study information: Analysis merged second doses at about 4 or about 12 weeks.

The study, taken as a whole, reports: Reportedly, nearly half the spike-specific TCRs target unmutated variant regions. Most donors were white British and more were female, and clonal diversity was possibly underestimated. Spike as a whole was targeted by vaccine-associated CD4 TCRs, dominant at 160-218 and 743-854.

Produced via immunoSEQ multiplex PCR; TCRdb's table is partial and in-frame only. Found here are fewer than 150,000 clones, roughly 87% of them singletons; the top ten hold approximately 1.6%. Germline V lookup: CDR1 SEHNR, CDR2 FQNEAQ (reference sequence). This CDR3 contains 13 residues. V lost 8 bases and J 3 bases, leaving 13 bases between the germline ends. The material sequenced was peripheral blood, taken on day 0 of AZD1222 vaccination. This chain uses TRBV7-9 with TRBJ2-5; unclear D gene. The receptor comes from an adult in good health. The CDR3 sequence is CASGRWAEETQYF. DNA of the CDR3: TGTGCCAGCGGGCGATGGGCTGAAGAGACCCAGTACTTC. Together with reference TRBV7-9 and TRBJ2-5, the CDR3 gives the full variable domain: DTGVSQNPRHKITKRGQNVTFRCDPISEHNRLYWYRQTLGQGPEFLTYFQNEAQLEKSRLLSDRFSAERPKGSFSTLEIQRTEQGDSAMYLCASGRWAEETQYFGPGTRLLVL.